A single sample is the source of the 26 T cell receptor beta chains below, sequenced in a study of CD8 T cells in Susac syndrome. cDNA came from approximately 0.5 to 1 ug RNA primed by random hexamers. Via MiXCR, TCRdb re-called the immunoSEQ multiplex PCR reads, giving one row per CDR3 protein. The sample lists under 200,000 distinct CDR3 sequences, 95% occurring once. Sequencing was done on a sample of CD4+ T cells from PBMCs. The receptors come from a human donor in good health.

This chain links TRBV20-1 with TRBJ1-5; maybe TRBD1 (6 bases). Per germline, CDR1 DFQATT and CDR2 SNEGSKA (reference sequence). The ends were cut back, 6 bases at V and 5 bases at J, with 17 bases in the middle. The CDR3 sequence is 14 residues long. CDR3 bases: TGCAGTGCGCGAGCAGGGGCCCAGGATCAGCCCCAGCATTTT. Amino acid sequence: CSARAGAQDQPQHF.

The chain's CDR3 is CSAISPSTSGKETQYF. Here the CDR3 DNA reads TGCAGTGCTATTAGTCCCTCGACTAGCGGCAAAGAGACCCAGTACTTC. The J gene is TRBJ2-5, the V gene TRBV20-1; 9 nucleotides line up with TRBD2. Germline lookup yields CDR1 DFQATT and CDR2 SNEGSKA (reference sequence). The CDR3 is 16 amino acids. V lost 4 bases and J lost 3; bases outside the gene matches: 12.

This clonotype was seen once. This rearrangement joins TRBV24-1 to TRBJ2-3; a weak D match, TRBD1 (5 bases). The CDR3 covers 17 residues. Deletions cut 5 bases from V and 1 base from J, with 18 bases between. Germline V gene lookup returns CDR1 KGHDR and CDR2 SFDVKD. The DNA of the CDR3 is TGTGCCACCAGTGGAGGCCAGGGCGGCGCCCGCACAGATACGCAGTATTTT. Translating it yields CATSGGQGGARTDTQYF.

This clonotype was observed a handful of times. The rearrangement joins TRBV4-3 to TRBJ2-7; maybe TRBD2 (5 bases). Trimming cost V 1 base and J 1 base, with 11 bases left between them. The CDR3 contains 15 residues. Germline lookup yields CDR1 LGHNA and CDR2 YSLEER. The CDR3 loop reads CASSQAEEASYEQYF. The CDR3 DNA is TGCGCCAGCAGCCAAGCGGAGGAGGCTTCCTACGAGCAGTACTTC.

In this sample, this clonotype turned up a few times. The chain carries TRBV12-3 or TRBV12-4 and TRBJ2-5, with D tentatively TRBD1 (5 bases). V dropped 8 bases and J dropped 2 bases, with 12 bases sitting between them. The CDR3 extends over 13 amino acids. The CDR3 sequence is CASSQGLQETQYF. The CDR3 nucleotides are TGTGCCAGCTCGCAGGGCCTTCAAGAGACCCAGTACTTC.

The V and J genes are TRBV29-1 and TRBJ2-5; possibly TRBD1 or TRBD2 for D (6 bases each). This CDR3 has 13 amino acids. Germline V gives CDR1 SQVTM, CDR2 ANQGSEA. Trimming pared 4 bases from V and 2 bases from J, leaving 11 bases between. The CDR3 coding sequence is TGCAGCGTTGGGCAGGGGAGGCAAGAGACCCAGTACTTC. Translation: CSVGQGRQETQYF.

The CDR3: CSARIGGGSSYEQYF. Here the CDR3 DNA reads TGCAGTGCTAGAATAGGCGGGGGGTCCTCCTACGAGCAGTACTTC. This chain connects TRBV20-1 to TRBJ2-7; 8 positions agree with TRBD2. CDR1 is DFQATT and CDR2 is SNEGSKA in the germline V gene (reference sequence). The CDR3 totals 15 residues. V was pared by 2 bases and J by 0 bases, with 6 bases of the junction left unmatched.

The J gene is TRBJ1-1, the V gene TRBV6-5; a possible D gene is TRBD1 (6 bases). The V gene's germline CDR1 is MNHEY and CDR2 SVGAGI. Trimming stripped 7 bases from V and 3 bases from J, with 9 bases between. The CDR3 extends over 12 amino acids. CDR3 region: CASTAGDTEAFF. The CDR3 DNA reads as TGTGCCAGCACGGCAGGGGACACTGAAGCTTTCTTT.

V and J are TRBV6-2 or TRBV6-3 and TRBJ1-5; D is undetermined. CDR1 is MNHEY and CDR2 is SVGEGT in the germline V gene. The CDR3 is 12 residues long. Trimming took 6 bases from V and 9 from J, leaving 12 bases between them. CDR3 sequence (DNA): TGTGCCAGCAGGTACCTCCAGTGGCCCCAGCATTTT. It encodes CASRYLQWPQHF.

The J gene is TRBJ2-3, the V gene TRBV29-1; D ambiguous. This CDR3 is 13 amino acids long. CDR1 is SQVTM and CDR2 is ANQGSEA in the germline V gene. Trimming removed 4 bases at V and 2 bases at J, with 10 bases between. Here the CDR3 reads CSVAATYTDTQYF. CDR3 coding DNA: TGCAGCGTTGCGGCAACTTACACAGATACGCAGTATTTT.

J is TRBJ2-3 and V is TRBV12-3 or TRBV12-4, with D hard to call. There are 11 residues in the CDR3. The V gene lost 4 bases and the J gene lost 11 bases, with 10 bases spanning the gap. The CDR3 DNA sequence: TGTGCCAGCAGTTATCAATCTCAGCAGTATTTT. Residues: CASSYQSQQYF.

V gene TRBV19 combines with J gene TRBJ1-1; the D is unclear. From germline, CDR1 is LNHDA and CDR2 SQIVND (reference sequence). CDR3 length: 15 amino acids. Trimming left V 1 base short and J 3 bases short, with 12 bases between. This chain's CDR3 is CASSIASGTYTEAFF. The CDR3 coding sequence is TGTGCCAGTAGTATAGCGTCAGGAACTTACACTGAAGCTTTCTTT.

The CDR3: CSATRRGLRYEQYV. As DNA, the CDR3 is TGCAGTGCTACGCGCAGGGGGTTGCGCTACGAGCAGTACGTC. The chain carries TRBV20-1 and TRBJ2-7; 7 bases line up with TRBD1. This CDR3 spans 14 amino acids. Germline V gene sequence: CDR1 DFQATT, CDR2 SNEGSKA (reference sequence). The V gene end was trimmed by 4 bases and the J gene end by 3 bases; junction bases not matched to a gene: 9.

The V gene is TRBV11-2, the J gene TRBJ2-6; D not resolved. The CDR3 runs 18 residues. Germline V CDR1 and CDR2: SGHAT, FQNNGV. Trimming removed 1 base from V and 0 bases from J, with 13 bases in between. The CDR3: CASSLGLVPYSGANVLTF. The CDR3 DNA is TGTGCCAGCAGCTTAGGGTTAGTGCCTTACTCTGGGGCCAACGTCCTGACTTTC.

The CDR3 DNA is TGTGCCAGCAGCTTTGCCATGAACATTCAGTACTTC. Translation gives CASSFAMNIQYF. V is TRBV7-2 and J is TRBJ2-4, with D unresolved. The CDR3 has 12 amino acids. V lost 3 bases to trimming and J lost 7 bases, with 7 bases between them. Germline V gene lookup returns CDR1 SGHTA and CDR2 FQGNSA.

This rearrangement joins TRBV27 to TRBJ2-6; 7 positions agree with TRBD2. CDR1 MNHEY and CDR2 SMNVEV come from the germline V gene (reference sequence). V dropped 0 bases and J dropped 4; count of bases not matched to a gene: 6. The CDR3 loop spans 17 amino acids. The CDR3 sequence is CASSLSGRALGANVLTF. The CDR3 DNA sequence: TGTGCCAGCAGTTTATCGGGGAGGGCCTTGGGGGCCAACGTCCTGACTTTC.

The CDR3 DNA reads TGTGCCAGCAGCTCAACTAGCGCTAGCACAGATACGCAGTATTTT. Translating gives CASSSTSASTDTQYF. The J gene is TRBJ2-3, the V gene TRBV7-9; 7 nucleotides align to TRBD2. The V and J ends lost 4 bases and 0 bases, in that order; junction bases with no gene match: 4. This CDR3 region has 15 residues. Germline CDR1 is SEHNR and CDR2 is FQNEAQ (reference sequence).

The V and J genes are TRBV5-4 and TRBJ1-5; D is uncertain. This CDR3 is 12 amino acids long. Germline V CDR1 and CDR2: SGHNT, YYREEE (reference sequence). V shed 0 bases and J shed 8 bases, with 6 bases lying between them. CDR3 region: CASSLGEEPQHF. The CDR3, as DNA: TGTGCCAGCAGCTTGGGGGAGGAGCCCCAGCATTTT.

J is TRBJ1-6 and V is TRBV7-8, with D perhaps TRBD1 (5 bases). V gave up 5 bases and J gave up 8 bases, with 13 bases separating them. Germline CDR1 is SGHVS and CDR2 is FQNEAQ. This CDR3 is 14 amino acids long. The CDR3 here is CASSLRQTDSPLHF. CDR3 sequence (DNA): TGTGCCAGCAGCCTCAGACAGACGGATTCACCCCTCCACTTT.

V is TRBV20-1 and J is TRBJ2-3; TRBD2 aligns across 8 bases. There are 13 residues in the CDR3. Germline lookup yields CDR1 DFQATT and CDR2 SNEGSKA (reference sequence). The CDR3 DNA follows: TGCAGCGGGGGGGGCCTATCCACAGATACGCAGTATTTT. Its protein product is CSGGGLSTDTQYF.

This clonotype was detected only a few times. The rearrangement uses TRBV12-3 or TRBV12-4 and TRBJ2-5, with unresolved D. This CDR3 is 13 amino acids long. With 3 bases removed from V and 2 bases from J, the gap between germline ends came to 7 bases. The chain's CDR3 is CASSFTAQETQYF. CDR3 coding DNA: TGTGCCAGCAGTTTTACAGCTCAAGAGACCCAGTACTTC.

The V gene is TRBV19, the J gene TRBJ1-1, with D possibly being TRBD1 (5 bases). V gave up 6 bases and J gave up 4 bases, with 18 bases separating them. The CDR3 has 15 amino acids. Germline V gene lookup returns CDR1 LNHDA and CDR2 SQIVND (reference sequence). CDR3 sequence: CASRLLSQGRTEAFF. CDR3 sequence (DNA): TGTGCCAGTAGGTTACTATCTCAGGGCCGCACTGAAGCTTTCTTT.

The chain combines TRBV7-9 with TRBJ1-2; D not resolved. This CDR3 is 15 amino acids long. Germline CDR1 is SEHNR and CDR2 is FQNEAQ (reference sequence). Trimming removed 2 bases from V and 8 bases from J, with 18 bases in between. The CDR3 DNA sequence: TGTGCCAGCAGCTTATCGCTACGGGGTGTAGGGGGCTACACCTTC. This gives the protein CASSLSLRGVGGYTF.

This sequence joins TRBV29-1 and TRBJ1-2, with D perhaps TRBD1 (6 bases). The germline V gene has CDR1 SQVTM and CDR2 ANQGSEA. The CDR3 totals 13 residues. The germline V and J ends were trimmed by 7 bases and 7 bases, with 19 bases remaining between them. The CDR3 nucleotides are TGCAGCGCTGAGAGGACAGCCTCCGGTGGCTACACCTTC. This encodes CSAERTASGGYTF.

This rearrangement joins TRBV29-1 to TRBJ2-2; D uncertain. Trimming left V 7 bases short and J 6 bases short, with 18 bases between. CDR1 SQVTM and CDR2 ANQGSEA come from the germline V gene. This CDR3 has 14 amino acids. CDR3 loop: CSAGPSSGAGELFF. The CDR3 nucleotides read TGCAGCGCTGGACCGAGTTCTGGCGCCGGGGAGCTGTTTTTT.

The rearrangement uses TRBV12-3 or TRBV12-4 and TRBJ1-1; D not certain. This CDR3 spans 14 amino acids. V was pared by 3 bases and J by 0 bases, with 8 bases between. This CDR3 is CASSFSKVNTEAFF. For the CDR3, the DNA is TGTGCCAGCAGTTTCAGCAAAGTGAACACTGAAGCTTTCTTT.